Listed below are T cell receptor beta chains from one sample, sequenced in a study of response to subunit inactivated influenza vaccine. TCRdb reprocessed the RT-PCR reads via MiXCR and lists one record per CDR3 protein. The sample lists hundreds of thousands of distinct CDR3 sequences; about 11% were seen once. The sample was also reused in another study, on T cells expressing NK-cell markers.

Here the sequenced sample was PBMCs from blood, taken on the day of vaccination. Receptors originate from a man aged 50-60 years who received an inactivated influenza vaccine. Both conserved end residues are part of each CDR3. Fields, in order: J gene, V gene, clone size, D gene, CDR3 DNA, CDR3 protein. D genes are given only for firm matches. Where a row states a size, it is once, few, many or the class of an expanded clone; other rows omit it.

TRBJ2-3	TRBV12-3/TRBV12-4	-	-	TGTGCCAGCAGTTCTGGGACTTTCTCAGATACGCAGTATTTT	CASSSGTFSDTQYF
TRBJ1-3	TRBV7-2	many	-	TGTGCCAGCAGCTTAATACTTGGGACCATATATTTT	CASSLILGTIYF
TRBJ1-1	TRBV6-5	few	-	TGTGCCAGCAGTTACACGAGCGGAGGCACTGAAGCTTTCTTT	CASSYTSGGTEAFF
TRBJ1-1	TRBV28	-	-	TGTGCCAGCAGTCCTGTGACAGTTAACACTGAAGCTTTCTTT	CASSPVTVNTEAFF
TRBJ1-1	TRBV5-1	many	-	TGCGCCAGCAGCTTTGGGCAGGGGATGAACACTGAAGCTTTCTTT	CASSFGQGMNTEAFF
TRBJ2-3	TRBV5-1	many	-	TGCGCCAGCTCCTCCAGGGACGCTGGCCGGGGGTACACAGATACGCAGTATTTT	CASSSRDAGRGYTDTQYF
TRBJ2-7	TRBV20-1	few	TRBD2	TGCAGTGCTATACCTAGCGGGGGTCTTCCGACCTACGAGCAGTACTTC	CSAIPSGGLPTYEQYF
TRBJ2-3	TRBV21-1	many	-	TGTGCCAGCAGCAAAGCGGGGGAGTGCACAGATACGCAGTATTTT	CASSKAGECTDTQYF
TRBJ1-3	TRBV14	-	TRBD1	TGTGCCAGCAGCTTACAGGGGAATGGAAACACCATATATTTT	CASSLQGNGNTIYF
TRBJ2-1	TRBV20-1	-	TRBD2	TGCAGTGCTAGGGGCCTAGCGGGGTACAATGAGCAGTTCTTC	CSARGLAGYNEQFF
TRBJ2-1	TRBV5-1	many	TRBD2	TGCGCCAGCAGCTTAAAAGCGGGGGTTCAGGGTGAGCAGTTCTTC	CASSLKAGVQGEQFF
TRBJ1-2	TRBV20-1	few	-	TGCACCTCCGGAGGGGATCTGGCCTATGGCTACACCTTC	CTSGGDLAYGYTF
TRBJ2-7	TRBV9	few	TRBD1	TGTGCCAGCAGCGACCGTACAGGGGGTGGGCAGGACGAGCAGTACTTC	CASSDRTGGGQDEQYF
TRBJ2-7	TRBV27	-	TRBD1	TGTGCCAGCAGTTCTCTCTTCGACGGACAGGGGGCCTACGAGCAGTACTTC	CASSSLFDGQGAYEQYF
TRBJ2-7	TRBV11-2	-	-	TGTGCCAGCAGCGCCACGTTCAGTGAGCTCGAGCAGTACTTC	CASSATFSELEQYF
TRBJ1-1	TRBV29-1	many	-	TGCAGCGTCGGTCCTTACGGCGCTGAAGCTTTCTTT	CSVGPYGAEAFF
TRBJ1-5	TRBV5-1	many	TRBD1	TGCGCCAGCAGCTTGGGGGACAGAAATCAGCCCCAGCATTTT	CASSLGDRNQPQHF
TRBJ2-2	TRBV20-1	few	-	TGCAGTGCTAGAGGAGGGGCTGAGTTGGCTTCGGATCCCGGGGAGCTGTTTTTT	CSARGGAELASDPGELFF
TRBJ2-2	TRBV4-3	few	-	TGCGCCAGCAGCCAGGACCCCCGACTCCTAAGTAACACCGGGGAGCTGTTTTTT	CASSQDPRLLSNTGELFF
TRBJ2-3	TRBV19	few	-	TGTGCCAGTAGTCCGACTCGGACAGTAGGAGATACGCAGTATTTT	CASSPTRTVGDTQYF
TRBJ2-3	TRBV29-1	many	TRBD2	TGCAGCGTTTCCAGCGGGAGGTCTGAAGATACGCAGTATTTT	CSVSSGRSEDTQYF
TRBJ1-1	TRBV4-3	few	-	TGCGCCAGCAGCCGTCTCTTGGGGGGGGAAGCTTTCTTT	CASSRLLGGEAFF
TRBJ2-1	TRBV2	few	TRBD1	TGTGCCAGCATCCAATCCGGTAGACAGGGGCAGTTCTTC	CASIQSGRQGQFF
TRBJ2-7	TRBV14	few	-	TGTGCCAGCAGCCAAGATCCCTGGATGGGGAGATACGAGCAGTACTTC	CASSQDPWMGRYEQYF
TRBJ2-7	TRBV27	few	TRBD1	TGTGCCAGCAGTTTTGTATCGATGACAGGGTCCCACGAGCAGTACTTC	CASSFVSMTGSHEQYF
TRBJ1-6	TRBV7-2	few	-	TGTGCCAGCAGCTTAGGAGGAGGGACCAGGGGTAATTCACCCCTCCACTTT	CASSLGGGTRGNSPLHF
TRBJ2-1	TRBV12-3/TRBV12-4	many	TRBD2	TGTGCCAGCAGCACTAGCGGGAGCCGTTATTTAGGCGAGCAGTTCTTC	CASSTSGSRYLGEQFF
TRBJ1-6	TRBV28	-	-	TGTGCCAGCAGTTTTGATACCAATTCACCCCTCCACTTT	CASSFDTNSPLHF
TRBJ2-7	TRBV7-2	-	-	TGTGCCAGCAGCCTGACATGGATAGAGCAGTACTTC	CASSLTWIEQYF
TRBJ2-1	TRBV9	-	-	TGTGCCAGCAGCGATACGGGATGGTTTAGCGGACACAATGAGCAGTTCTTC	CASSDTGWFSGHNEQFF
TRBJ2-1	TRBV20-1	few	-	TGCAGTGCTAGCAACAATGAGCAGTTCTTC	CSASNNEQFF
TRBJ2-7	TRBV18	-	TRBD1	TGTGCCAGCTCACCCGGAGTTAGAGAGACAGGGGACGAGCAGTACTTC	CASSPGVRETGDEQYF
TRBJ1-1	TRBV28	-	-	TGTGCCAGCAGTTTTGTACAGAACACTGAAGCTTTCTTT	CASSFVQNTEAFF
TRBJ1-1	TRBV6-5	few	-	TGTGCCAGCAGTTACATCAAACTTATGAACACTGAAGCTTTCTTT	CASSYIKLMNTEAFF
TRBJ1-6	TRBV7-2	-	TRBD1	TGTGCCAGCAGCGAACCGGGACAGGGGGTTTCACCCCTCCACTTT	CASSEPGQGVSPLHF
TRBJ2-7	TRBV3-1	many	-	TGTGCCAGCAGCCAAGATCCTTATACCTACGAGCAGTACTTC	CASSQDPYTYEQYF
TRBJ1-6	TRBV12-3/TRBV12-4	-	TRBD1	TGTGCCAGCAGTGACAGGGGGAAGAATTCACCCCTCCACTTT	CASSDRGKNSPLHF
TRBJ2-4	TRBV27	many	-	TGTGCCAGCAGTCATACAGGGGGAGCGGGGAGAAACATTCAGTACTTC	CASSHTGGAGRNIQYF
TRBJ1-2	TRBV28	few	-	TGTGCCAGTGACAATGGGGGGAATGGCTACACCTTC	CASDNGGNGYTF
TRBJ2-5	TRBV9	many	-	TGTGCCAGCAGCAGTTTTCTGACGACCCCACAAGAGACCCAGTACTTC	CASSSFLTTPQETQYF
TRBJ2-5	TRBV9	-	TRBD2	TGTGCCAGCAGCGTATCTAGCGGGATCCAGTACCAAGAGACCCAGTACTTC	CASSVSSGIQYQETQYF
TRBJ2-1	TRBV20-1	few	-	TGCAGTGCTGACCGACCTGGCAATGAGCAGTTCTTC	CSADRPGNEQFF
TRBJ2-3	TRBV4-3	few	TRBD1	TGCGCCAGCAGCCTGGACAGGGATCCCACAGATACGCAGTATTTT	CASSLDRDPTDTQYF
TRBJ1-1	TRBV19	-	TRBD1	TGTGCCAGTAGTATTCGGGACAGTAACACTGAAGCTTTCTTT	CASSIRDSNTEAFF
TRBJ1-5	TRBV28	few	-	TGTGCCAGCTACTCCTCCGGGTCCAATCAGCCCCAGCATTTT	CASYSSGSNQPQHF
TRBJ2-7	TRBV10-3	few	-	TGTGCCATCAGTGAGAATGAGGGCTCCTACGAGCAGTACTTC	CAISENEGSYEQYF
TRBJ2-7	TRBV7-6	-	TRBD1	TGTGCCAGCAGCCACAGGGACAGGGAAACTGCTACGGAGCAGTACTTC	CASSHRDRETATEQYF
TRBJ2-4	TRBV28	few	-	TGTGCCAGCAGTTTGCCAGGGGGGGACATTCAGTACTTC	CASSLPGGDIQYF
TRBJ2-1	TRBV7-3	few	TRBD2	TGTGCCAGCAGCATGTTAGCGGGAGCGGGTAATGAGCAGTTCTTC	CASSMLAGAGNEQFF
TRBJ2-3	TRBV5-1	-	TRBD2	TGCGCCAGCAGCATTTGGAGCGGGGCAGATACGCAGTATTTT	CASSIWSGADTQYF
TRBJ2-7	TRBV14	few	-	TGTGCCAGCAGCCAAGTAAAAGGGGGCGAGCAGTACTTC	CASSQVKGGEQYF
TRBJ2-7	TRBV7-3	few	-	TGTGCCAGCAGCTTACGTAGGGGGGACGAGCAGTACTTC	CASSLRRGDEQYF
TRBJ2-4	TRBV4-3	few	-	TGCGCCAGCAGCCAAGAATCGGGGGGCGCGGACAAAAACATTCAGTACTTC	CASSQESGGADKNIQYF
TRBJ2-7	TRBV10-3	few	TRBD1	TGTGCCACTGGACAGGGGGCCTCCTACGAGCAGTACTTC	CATGQGASYEQYF
TRBJ2-5	TRBV29-1	few	-	TGCAGCGTTGTGCCTGCCAAGCTGGGAGAGACCCAGTACTTC	CSVVPAKLGETQYF
TRBJ2-1	TRBV12-3/TRBV12-4	-	TRBD2	TGTGCCAGCAGAAGGGCGGGGGAAAATGAGCAGTTCTTC	CASRRAGENEQFF
TRBJ2-3	TRBV10-2	-	-	TGCGCCAGCAGTGGGGAGCGGACAGTAATTAGCACAGATACGCAGTATTTT	CASSGERTVISTDTQYF
TRBJ2-1	TRBV9	few	TRBD2	TGTGCCAGCAGCGTGAGGAGACTAGCGGGGCAGAATGAGCAGTTCTTC	CASSVRRLAGQNEQFF
TRBJ1-3	TRBV27	few	-	TGTGCCAGCAGTTCCCGACAGTTTGGAAACACCATATATTTT	CASSSRQFGNTIYF
TRBJ2-5	TRBV12-3/TRBV12-4	many	TRBD1	TGTGCCAGCAGCCCAACCGGGACAGGGCCTCAAGAGACCCAGTACTTC	CASSPTGTGPQETQYF